The clone carrying this TCR beta chain was seen only a few times. This record belongs to a study of neurological immune-mediated disorders. This CDR3 has 12 amino acids. Trimming took 6 bases from V and 2 from J, leaving 11 bases between them. Germline lookup yields CDR1 SQVTM and CDR2 ANQGSEA. Each CDR3 protein gets one entry after TCRdb re-called the 5' RACE reads with MiXCR. The sample holds about 57,000 distinct CDR3 sequences; about 10% are singletons and the top ten take less than 8.5%. Described time point: longitudinal time-point 1 (baseline). From 2 million PBMCs stored at -80 C, the unsorted libraries were generated.

The sequencing sample was made of PBMCs. This receptor was obtained from a male donor with HTLV-1-associated myelopathy (HAM/TSP). The chain links TRBV29-1 to TRBJ2-7, with D possibly being TRBD1 (6 bases). The CDR3 DNA reads as TGCAGCGTCATGACAGGTACCTACGAGCAGTACTTC. Translating gives CSVMTGTYEQYF.